The 7 T cell receptor beta chains listed next were all sequenced from one sample in a study of shared clonotypes between healthy human individuals. TCRdb's table, derived via immunoSEQ multiplex PCR, lists solely in-frame clones and lacks some. The sample records approximately 2.3 million clones, approximately 93% being singletons. Sequencing was carried out using naive CD4+ T cells from PBMCs. Subset noted: CD45RA+ positively selected. Source of these receptors: a man aged 18 to 35 in good health. Some clones in this sample may be carry-over from other donors' samples.

The V gene is TRBV28, the J gene TRBJ2-5, with TRBD2 as a possible D gene (5 bases). There are 16 residues in the CDR3. Trimming removed 6 bases at V and 1 base at J, with 18 bases between. CDR1 MDHEN and CDR2 SYDVKM come from the germline V gene. This CDR3 reads CASSPGGRPFQETQYF. The DNA of the CDR3 is TGTGCCAGCAGCCCCGGCGGGCGTCCCTTCCAAGAGACCCAGTACTTC. Variable domain in full (rest from reference TRBV28 and TRBJ2-5): DVKVTQSSRYLVKRTGEKVFLECVQDMDHENMFWYRQDPGLGLRLIYFSYDVKMKEKGDIPEGYSVSREKKERFSLILESASTNQTSMYLCASSPGGRPFQETQYFGPGTRLLVL.

The chain combines TRBV7-2 with TRBJ2-1; 8 bases fit TRBD1. With 3 bases clipped from V and 4 bases from J, the junction kept 5 bases outside the gene matches. Germline V lookup: CDR1 SGHTA, CDR2 FQGNSA. The CDR3 length is 15 residues. CDR3 loop: CASSFLGQGYNEQFF. The CDR3 nucleotides are TGTGCCAGCAGCTTCTTAGGACAGGGTTACAATGAGCAGTTCTTC. The variable domain in full, with the rest retrieved from reference TRBV7-2 and TRBJ2-1, is GAGVSQSPSNKVTEKGKDVELRCDPISGHTALYWYRQSLGQGLEFLIYFQGNSAPDKSGLPSDRFSAERTGGSVSTLTIQRTQQEDSAVYLCASSFLGQGYNEQFFGPGTRLTVL.

As for this clone: Germline is not matched at one junction end, which may reflect a read error. J is TRBJ2-3 and V is TRBV28, with 7 bases matching TRBD2. The germline V gene has CDR1 MDHEN and CDR2 SYDVKM. This CDR3 contains 17 residues. The CDR3 nucleotides read TGTGCCAGCAGCTTATGGGGCAGCGGGGAGTTCACAGATACGCAGTATTTT. It specifies CASSLWGSGEFTDTQYF.

This clone was picked up one time. The rearrangement uses TRBV28 and TRBJ1-2; TRBD1 is a possible D gene (5 bases). The germline V gene encodes CDR1 MDHEN and CDR2 SYDVKM. CDR3 size: 15 residues. V lost 2 bases and J lost 3, with 13 bases in between. Here the CDR3 reads CASSLPNQGYYGYTF. Here the CDR3 DNA reads TGTGCCAGCAGTTTACCAAACCAGGGATACTATGGCTACACCTTC.

This sequence joins TRBV7-2 and TRBJ1-1; tentative D call: TRBD1 (5 bases). The CDR3 runs 17 residues. Germline CDR1 and CDR2: SGHTA and FQGNSA. Trimming took 2 bases from V and 0 from J, leaving 16 bases between them. The CDR3 protein is CASSLSTRGTLNTEAFF. Here the CDR3 DNA reads TGTGCCAGCAGCTTATCAACCCGGGGGACGCTGAACACTGAAGCTTTCTTT.

V usage is TRBV7-2 and J usage is TRBJ1-2, with D maybe TRBD1 (5 bases). The V gene's germline CDR1 is SGHTA and CDR2 FQGNSA. The CDR3 is 14 residues long. V was shortened by 5 bases and J by 4 bases, with 14 bases between the two germline ends. CDR3 nucleotide sequence: TGTGCCAGCAGCCTAAGGACAAGCATCTATGGCTACACCTTC. Translated: CASSLRTSIYGYTF.

The rearrangement uses TRBV7-9 and TRBJ1-2; D is possibly TRBD1 (5 bases). This CDR3 region has 15 residues. CDR1 SEHNR and CDR2 FQNEAQ come from the germline V gene (reference sequence). Between the trimmed V and J ends, which lost 1 base and 1 base, there was a span of 10 bases. DNA of the CDR3: TGTGCCAGCAGCTTAGTCGGGGGGGTTAACTATGGCTACACCTTC. Translation: CASSLVGGVNYGYTF.